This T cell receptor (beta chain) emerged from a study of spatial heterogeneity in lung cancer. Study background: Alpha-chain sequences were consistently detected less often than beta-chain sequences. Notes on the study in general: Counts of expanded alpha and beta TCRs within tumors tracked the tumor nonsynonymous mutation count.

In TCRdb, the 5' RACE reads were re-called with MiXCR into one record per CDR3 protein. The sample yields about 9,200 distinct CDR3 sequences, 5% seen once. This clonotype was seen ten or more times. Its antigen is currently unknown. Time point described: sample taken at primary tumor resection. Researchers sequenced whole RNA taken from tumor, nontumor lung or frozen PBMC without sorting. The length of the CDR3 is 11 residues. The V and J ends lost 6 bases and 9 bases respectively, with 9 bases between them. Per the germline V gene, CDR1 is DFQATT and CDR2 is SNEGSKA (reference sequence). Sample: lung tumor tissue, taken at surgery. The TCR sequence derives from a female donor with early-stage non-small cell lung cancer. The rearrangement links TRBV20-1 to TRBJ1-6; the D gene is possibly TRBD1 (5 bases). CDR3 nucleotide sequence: TGCAGTGCCATGGGGGTTTCACCCCTCCACTTT. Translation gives CSAMGVSPLHF.